The 28 T cell receptor beta chains below all came from one sample that was sequenced in a study of beta chain features in type 1 diabetes. The whole isolated RNA underwent reverse transcription, so sequencing captured expressed TCRB transcripts. Data came from immunoSEQ multiplex PCR; TCRdb stores just in-frame clones and leaves some out. The sample lists fewer than 900,000 clones, roughly a sixth occurring once. The sequencing input was naive CD4+ T cells from blood. The receptor source for this set is a woman under 30 in good health.

The chain joins TRBV29-1 to TRBJ2-7; D might be TRBD2 (5 bases). Germline V gene lookup returns CDR1 SQVTM and CDR2 ANQGSEA. This CDR3 is built from 15 residues. The V end was cut by 4 bases, the J end by 2 bases, with 18 bases between. DNA of the CDR3: TGCAGCGTTGGTTCCTCGACGACTACTCCCTACGAGCAGTACTTC. It encodes CSVGSSTTTPYEQYF.

The chain carries TRBV6-5 and TRBJ1-2; D might be TRBD1 (6 bases). In germline, CDR1 is MNHEY, CDR2 SVGAGI. V was trimmed by 4 bases and J by 5 bases, leaving 17 bases between them. The CDR3 covers 15 residues. The chain's CDR3 is CASSFHRVGNYGYTF. The CDR3 DNA sequence: TGTGCCAGCAGTTTTCACAGGGTGGGGAATTATGGCTACACCTTC.

This clone turned up a few times. The V gene is TRBV5-1, the J gene TRBJ2-1; D possibly corresponds to TRBD2 (5 bases). The ends were cut back, 3 bases at V and 0 bases at J, with 7 bases in the middle. CDR1 and CDR2 (germline): SGHRS, YFSETQ. This CDR3 contains 14 residues. CDR3 coding DNA: TGCGCCAGCAGCTACCGGGGCTCCTACAATGAGCAGTTCTTC. Its protein is CASSYRGSYNEQFF.

This clone has just a few counts. This sequence joins TRBV7-2 and TRBJ2-7; 15 bases line up with TRBD2. The CDR3 covers 18 residues. V trimming: 4 bases; J trimming: 0 bases; junction bases outside the gene matches: 7. The germline CDR1 and CDR2 sequences are SGHTA and FQGNSA. DNA for the CDR3: TGTGCCAGCAGCTCGGGACTAGCGGGAGGACTACTCTCCTACGAGCAGTACTTC. Its translation: CASSSGLAGGLLSYEQYF.

This chain connects TRBV28 to TRBJ1-2; D gene uncertain. The CDR3 contains 13 residues. V lost 3 bases to trimming and J lost 2 bases, with 7 bases between them. The germline V gene encodes CDR1 MDHEN and CDR2 SYDVKM. The CDR3 sequence: CASSFRQNYGYTF. The CDR3 bases are TGTGCCAGCAGTTTCCGCCAGAACTATGGCTACACCTTC.

This chain joins TRBV6-1 and TRBJ2-1; no firm D call. With 8 bases removed from V and 0 bases from J, the gap between germline ends came to 11 bases. Germline V lookup: CDR1 MNHNS, CDR2 SASEGT. The CDR3 totals 14 residues. CDR3 nucleotide sequence: TGTGCCAGCTACCGATCTAGCTCCTACAATGAGCAGTTCTTC. Its protein is CASYRSSSYNEQFF.

To note about this clone: Different DNA sequences within this sample yield the same CDR3. The chain is built from TRBV9 and TRBJ2-7; D not resolved. Germline values: CDR1 SGDLS, CDR2 YYNGEE. V lost 0 bases to trimming and J lost 0 bases, with 7 bases between them. The CDR3 runs 14 residues. The chain's CDR3 is CASSVDPSSYEQYF. The DNA for the CDR3 is TGTGCCAGCAGCGTAGACCCCAGCTCCTACGAGCAGTACTTC.

This clone was seen more than once but under ten times. Other DNA sequences in the sample encode the same CDR3. This sequence joins TRBV4-3 and TRBJ2-7; D assignment may be TRBD1 or TRBD2 (5 bases each). Trimming cost V 0 bases and J 9 bases, with 12 bases left between them. Germline V lookup: CDR1 LGHNA, CDR2 YSLEER. CDR3 length: 13 residues. In DNA, the CDR3 is TGCGCCAGCAGCCAAGATTACGGGGCACCGCAGTACTTC. This gives the protein CASSQDYGAPQYF.

The chain carries TRBV19 and TRBJ1-2; D not certain. The CDR3 length is 14 residues. The germline gives CDR1 LNHDA, CDR2 SQIVND (reference sequence). The V end was cut by 10 bases, the J end by 0 bases, with 15 bases between. This CDR3 reads CATRTRGTNYGYTF. The CDR3 DNA sequence: TGTGCCACCCGGACTCGGGGTACTAACTATGGCTACACCTTC. The variable domain in full, completed from reference TRBV19 and TRBJ1-2, reads DGGITQSPKYLFRKEGQNVTLSCEQNLNHDAMYWYRQDPGQGLRLIYYSQIVNDFQKGDIAEGYSVSREKKESFPLTVTSAQKNPTAFYLCATRTRGTNYGYTFGSGTRLTVV.

The genes are TRBV6-5 and TRBJ1-3; D not resolved. The V end lost 6 bases, the J end lost 4 bases, and 13 bases lay between the germline ends. The CDR3 is 14 residues long. Germline assignment: CDR1 MNHEY and CDR2 SVGAGI. This chain's CDR3 is CASRPTRTGNTIYF. CDR3 nucleotide sequence: TGTGCCAGCAGACCCACGAGGACCGGAAACACCATATATTTT.

This chain joins TRBV27 and TRBJ2-1; 11 nucleotides match TRBD2. The CDR3 is 20 amino acids. Germline CDR1 and CDR2: MNHEY and SMNVEV (reference sequence). Losses at the gene ends were 7 bases for V and 1 base for J; bases not matched to a gene: 18. CDR3 loop: CASKKLGQGRLAGSYNEQFF. The CDR3 DNA reads as TGTGCCAGCAAGAAACTAGGACAGGGGAGACTAGCGGGGTCCTACAATGAGCAGTTCTTC.

This clone was counted a few times. The J gene is TRBJ1-1, the V gene TRBV4-3, with a weak D call TRBD1 (6 bases). Trimming pared 0 bases from V and 5 bases from J, leaving 7 bases between. The CDR3 contains 13 residues. Germline V lookup: CDR1 LGHNA, CDR2 YSLEER. CDR3 in DNA: TGCGCCAGCAGCCAAGATGGGACAACTGAAGCTTTCTTT. Residues: CASSQDGTTEAFF.

This clone has only a few counts. The V and J genes are TRBV9 and TRBJ2-3; D may correspond to TRBD1 or TRBD2 (6 bases each). The germline V gene has CDR1 SGDLS and CDR2 YYNGEE. V was clipped by 4 bases and J by 0 bases, with 18 bases between them. The CDR3 totals 17 residues. Here the CDR3 DNA reads TGTGCCAGCAGCACCTCTCGGGGGCTCGGTAGCACAGATACGCAGTATTTT. Translating gives CASSTSRGLGSTDTQYF.

This clone was counted a few times. The V and J genes are TRBV14 and TRBJ2-3, with TRBD2 matching over 8 bases. Unmatched junction bases numbered 1, after V lost 1 base and J lost 1 base. The CDR3 is made up of 15 amino acids. Germline V gives CDR1 SGHDN, CDR2 FVKESK. The CDR3 loop reads CASSQGAGGTDTQYF. The CDR3, as DNA: TGTGCCAGCAGCCAAGGAGCGGGAGGCACAGATACGCAGTATTTT. Looking up the rest from reference TRBV14 and TRBJ2-3 gives the full variable domain: EAGVTQFPSHSVIEKGQTVTLRCDPISGHDNLYWYRRVMGKEIKFLLHFVKESKQDESGMPNNRFLAERTGGTYSTLKVQPAELEDSGVYFCASSQGAGGTDTQYFGPGTRLTVL.

This clone was seen only a few times. The chain is built from TRBV9 and TRBJ2-1, with TRBD2 matching 12 bases. Germline V gene lookup returns CDR1 SGDLS and CDR2 YYNGEE. The V gene end was trimmed by 4 bases and the J gene end by 5 bases; junction bases not matched to a gene: 10. CDR3 length: 17 amino acids. CDR3 in amino acids: CASSLRIGLAGHNEQFF. CDR3 coding DNA: TGTGCCAGCAGCCTGAGGATTGGACTAGCGGGGCACAATGAGCAGTTCTTC.

J is TRBJ2-1 and V is TRBV7-2; unclear D gene. Trimming left V 5 bases short and J 2 bases short, with 13 bases between. Germline V CDR1 and CDR2: SGHTA, FQGNSA. The CDR3 extends over 15 amino acids. The CDR3 region is CASSVTMNPYNEQFF. For the CDR3, the DNA is TGTGCCAGCAGCGTTACGATGAATCCCTACAATGAGCAGTTCTTC.

This clone was seen a handful of times. This rearrangement joins TRBV4-2 to TRBJ2-5; the D call may be TRBD1 or TRBD2 (5 bases each). V was cut by 5 bases and J by 4 bases, with 14 bases left in between. Germline CDR1 reads LGHNA; CDR2 reads YNFKEQ. The CDR3 sequence is 14 residues long. As DNA, the CDR3 is TGTGCCAGCAGCTGGGATTCGGGGCGAGAGACCCAGTACTTC. Protein product: CASSWDSGRETQYF.

The genes are TRBV20-1 and TRBJ2-7; possibly TRBD1 for D (5 bases). CDR1 is DFQATT, CDR2 SNEGSKA, per germline (reference sequence). The CDR3 covers 11 residues. Trimming stripped 7 bases from V and 3 bases from J, with 10 bases between. In DNA form, the CDR3 reads TGCAGTGTTCAGGGCAACTACGAGCAGTACTTC. Translation: CSVQGNYEQYF.

This clone was picked up one time. The chain uses TRBV7-3 and TRBJ1-2; D is perhaps TRBD1 (5 bases). Germline V CDR1 and CDR2: SGHTA, FQGTGA. The CDR3 length is 13 residues. Deletions cut 5 bases from V and 13 bases from J, with 20 bases between. DNA of the CDR3: TGTGCCAGCAGCCCCCTCCTAGCGGGGGATCTCACCTTC. This sequence encodes CASSPLLAGDLTF.

V and J are TRBV9 and TRBJ1-2; tentatively, D is TRBD1 (6 bases). This CDR3 contains 16 residues. V was trimmed by 4 bases and J by 5 bases, leaving 21 bases between them. Germline V gene lookup returns CDR1 SGDLS and CDR2 YYNGEE. CDR3 DNA sequence: TGTGCCAGCAGCCCCCAGGGAGGGGGGGGTTTTTATGGCTACACCTTC. Amino acid sequence: CASSPQGGGGFYGYTF. The full variable domain, its missing parts supplied by reference TRBV9 and TRBJ1-2, is DSGVTQTPKHLITATGQRVTLRCSPRSGDLSVYWYQQSLDQGLQFLIQYYNGEERAKGNILERFSAQQFPDLHSELNLSSLELGDSALYFCASSPQGGGGFYGYTFGSGTRLTVV.

This chain connects TRBV27 to TRBJ2-1; D remains ambiguous. The CDR3 loop spans 12 amino acids. Germline-derived CDR1 and CDR2 are MNHEY and SMNVEV (reference sequence). The V end lost 6 bases, the J end lost 5 bases, and 8 bases lay between the germline ends. CDR3 sequence: CASSHEHNEQFF. The CDR3 DNA is TGTGCCAGCAGCCACGAGCACAATGAGCAGTTCTTC.

This chain links TRBV5-1 with TRBJ2-3, with no clear D. CDR3 size: 14 residues. Trimming removed 0 bases from V and 2 bases from J, with 7 bases in between. Germline V CDR1 and CDR2: SGHRS, YFSETQ. The CDR3 bases are TGCGCCAGCAGCTTGGACCCTTACACAGATACGCAGTATTTT. Encoded protein: CASSLDPYTDTQYF.

This chain links TRBV19 with TRBJ1-5; TRBD1 might be the D (6 bases). From germline, CDR1 is LNHDA and CDR2 SQIVND (reference sequence). Trimming removed 5 bases at V and 9 bases at J, with 11 bases between. CDR3 length equals 12 residues. The CDR3 is CASSRQGMPQHF. The CDR3 bases are TGTGCCAGTAGTCGGCAGGGGATGCCCCAGCATTTT.

This clone has more than one count but fewer than ten. The V gene is TRBV28, the J gene TRBJ2-6, with D maybe TRBD1 (6 bases). The CDR3 loop spans 14 amino acids. V shed 6 bases and J shed 3 bases, with 9 bases lying between them. The germline V gene encodes CDR1 MDHEN and CDR2 SYDVKM. As DNA, the CDR3 is TGTGCCAGCAGGGGGGCAGGTGGGGCCAACGTCCTGACTTTC. Translation gives CASRGAGGANVLTF. Supplemented by reference TRBV28 and TRBJ2-6, the full variable domain reads DVKVTQSSRYLVKRTGEKVFLECVQDMDHENMFWYRQDPGLGLRLIYFSYDVKMKEKGDIPEGYSVSREKKERFSLILESASTNQTSMYLCASRGAGGANVLTFGAGSRLTVL.

The sample holds a few counts of this clone. The chain links TRBV5-4 to TRBJ2-3; D could derive from TRBD1 or TRBD2 (5 bases each). This CDR3 region has 17 residues. The germline V and J ends were trimmed by 4 bases and 1 base, with 19 bases remaining between them. Germline V gene data show CDR1 as SGHNT and CDR2 as YYREEE (reference sequence). In DNA, the CDR3 is TGTGCCAGCAGCCCCACCCGGGGCGGGCTCCGCACAGATACGCAGTATTTT. Its translation is CASSPTRGGLRTDTQYF.

V usage is TRBV5-1 and J usage is TRBJ2-5, with 7 bases aligning to TRBD1. The J call is doubtful: the DNA matches TRBJ2-7 better. From germline, CDR1 is SGHRS and CDR2 YFSETQ. The CDR3 totals 15 residues. The CDR3 bases are TGCGCCAGCAGCTTGAATACAGGGGATTCCAACGAGCAGTACTTC. Its translation is CASSLNTGDSNEQYF.

The V call is TRBV6-5, the J call TRBJ1-5; no firm D call. CDR3 length: 13 residues. Germline lookup yields CDR1 MNHEY and CDR2 SVGAGI. V dropped 5 bases and J dropped 11 bases, with 16 bases sitting between them. The CDR3 here is CASSQAAGGAQHF. CDR3 coding DNA: TGTGCCAGCAGTCAAGCAGCCGGCGGAGCCCAGCATTTT.

This clone has more than one count but fewer than ten. The CDR3, as DNA: TGTGCCAGCTCTCGGGACTCCCTCTATGGCTACACCTTC. As protein: CASSRDSLYGYTF. The V call is TRBV18, the J call TRBJ1-2; the D gene is possibly TRBD1 (5 bases). CDR1 KGHSH and CDR2 LQKENI come from the germline V gene. V gave up 6 bases and J gave up 4 bases, with 12 bases separating them. This CDR3 has 13 residues.